The sample holds many counts of the clone carrying this T cell receptor beta chain. What it binds is unknown. Per the original data handling: TCRs per sample had a median of approximately 96,000 and ranged from about 23,224 to 700,000. In TCRdb, the RACE reads were re-called with MiXCR into one record per CDR3 protein. These V and J calls rely on TCRdb rather than the paper's analysis. This table holds some 80,000 distinct CDR3 sequences, around 11% found once. Time point noted: patch test 1, 2 weeks after DPC sensitization. Treatment denoted: therapeutic diphenylcyclopropenone sensitization with weekly scalp DPC. This specimen belongs to a study of human T cells and chemical hapten exposure. Background on the study: Doses of diphenylcyclopropenone went to the patients' scalps weekly throughout the roughly 24-week study. Minor pooled library volume differences mainly drove per-sample TCR yield variation.

The study's findings and limits: Those TCRs sitting above 1 in 1000 frequency stayed the same with DPC sensitization.

This receptor was obtained from a woman in her fifties or sixties with alopecia areata. Some clones in this sample may be carry-over from other donors' samples. The sequenced sample was whole blood, obtained in connection with sensitization to the hapten diphenylcyclopropenone (DPC).

The CDR3 DNA is TGCGCCAGCAGCTTGCAGGGCGGGGGCTACCAAGAGACCCAGTACTTC. It yields the protein CASSLQGGGYQETQYF. The chain has TRBV5-1 and TRBJ2-5, with D perhaps matching TRBD2 (7 bases). The CDR3 spans 16 residues. The germline gives CDR1 SGHRS, CDR2 YFSETQ. Trimming stripped 1 base from V and 0 bases from J, with 13 bases between.